The clone carrying this TCR beta chain is classed as medium-sized (0.01 to 0.1%). Its cognate antigen is unknown. This record belongs to a study of vaccination and CD4 T cells after COVID-19. Overall study context: Median time from COVID diagnosis to post-COVID sampling was over 85 days (35 to 161). Post-vaccine sampling followed dose two by a median 72 days (range 14 to 241). No peptide, an HIV-1 Nef pool, or a CEFX pool was what each control culture received.

This sample's treatment: approximately 11-day PBMC culture with coronavirus spike peptide pools or control peptides (ViraFEST assay). ViraFEST used peptide pools to expand antigen-specific T cells, then sequenced TCRs. Oncomine TCR Beta short-read sequencing was applied to DNA from cultured CD4+ T cells. TCRdb processed the PCR reads anew with MiXCR; each CDR3 protein has one entry. This sample has about 3,300 distinct CDR3 sequences, with approximately 80% found just once. The TCR was taken from a human donor who had recovered from COVID-19. Sequenced sample: CD4+ T cells from blood, cultured in vitro.

The CDR3 loop reads CASSQETPRMSFDTEAFF. The CDR3 DNA reads as TGCGCCAGCAGCCAAGAGACCCCACGGATGTCGTTCGACACTGAAGCTTTCTTT. The chain carries TRBV4-3 and TRBJ1-1; no clear D. CDR1 is LGHNA and CDR2 is YSLEER in the germline V gene. The CDR3 extends over 18 amino acids. V gave up 0 bases and J gave up 3 bases, with 20 bases separating them.